The 26 T cell receptor beta chains given below trace back to one sample, sequenced in a study of cytomegalovirus exposure and HLA in healthy donors. A multiplex PCR was run with 60 Vbeta primers and 13 Jbeta primers. Produced via immunoSEQ multiplex PCR; TCRdb's table is partial and in-frame only. This sample yields 140,000 to 150,000 clones, of which around four fifths are seen a single time; roughly 10% belongs to the top ten. The sample was PBMCs. These receptors were collected from a woman aged 55-70 years in good health and CMV-seropositive.

Comments on this clone: The junction differs from germline at one of its ends, possibly a read error. This chain links TRBV7-7 with TRBJ2-5, with a tentative D call TRBD2 (6 bases). The germline CDR1 and CDR2 sequences are SSHAT and FNYEAQ (reference sequence). This CDR3 has 13 amino acids. CDR3 in amino acids: CASSPMGRETQYF. Written as DNA, the CDR3 is TGTGCTAGCAGCCCCATGGGGAGGGAGACCCAGTACTTC.

The chain joins TRBV7-3 to TRBJ2-2, with a possible D match to TRBD2 (5 bases). This CDR3 contains 16 residues. Trimming shortened V by 2 bases and J by 4 bases, and 14 bases separated the two germline ends. Germline V gene data show CDR1 as SGHTA and CDR2 as FQGTGA. The CDR3 spells CASSLVRGFRTGELFF. DNA of the CDR3: TGTGCCAGCAGCTTAGTCCGAGGGTTTCGCACCGGGGAGCTGTTTTTT. Combining the CDR3 with reference TRBV7-3 and TRBJ2-2 gives the whole variable domain GAGVSQTPSNKVTEKGKYVELRCDPISGHTALYWYRQSLGQGPEFLIYFQGTGAADDSGLPNDRFFAVRPEGSVSTLKIQRTERGDSAVYLCASSLVRGFRTGELFFGEGSRLTVL.

J is TRBJ2-7 and V is TRBV19; TRBD1 matches at 8 bases. Looked up from germline, CDR1 is LNHDA and CDR2 is SQIVND (reference sequence). The CDR3 sequence is 14 residues long. V shed 4 bases, J shed 3 bases, and the junction held 5 bases outside the gene matches. CDR3 DNA sequence: TGTGCCAGTAGTACGGACAGGGACCTCTACGAGCAGTACTTC. This translates into CASSTDRDLYEQYF.

This chain links TRBV19 with TRBJ2-2, with 7 positions matching TRBD1. Germline V lookup: CDR1 LNHDA, CDR2 SQIVND (reference sequence). The CDR3 sequence is 16 residues long. V gave up 2 bases and J gave up 5 bases; unmatched junction bases: 8. The CDR3 loop is CASSIRTGLVTGELFF. In DNA, the CDR3 is TGTGCCAGTAGTATACGGACAGGATTGGTTACCGGGGAGCTGTTTTTT.

The chain couples TRBV29-1 to TRBJ2-1; tentative D call: TRBD2 (5 bases). V was clipped by 1 base and J by 11 bases, with 15 bases between them. The CDR3 spans 13 residues. Per the germline V gene, CDR1 is SQVTM and CDR2 is ANQGSEA. The CDR3 DNA reads as TGCAGCGTTGAAGGGGAGATGGACGGACAGCAGTTCTTC. Residues: CSVEGEMDGQQFF.

For the CDR3, the DNA is TGCAGCGTTCTGACTAGCGGAAGCTCCTACAATGAGCAGTTCTTC. Its protein product is CSVLTSGSSYNEQFF. The chain combines TRBV29-1 with TRBJ2-1; TRBD2 agrees at 9 bases. J was trimmed by 0 bases and V by 5 bases; bases with no gene match: 5. CDR1 SQVTM and CDR2 ANQGSEA come from the germline V gene. The CDR3 is made up of 15 amino acids.

This clone was observed once. V is TRBV5-1 and J is TRBJ2-1; D gene unclear. The CDR3 spans 14 residues. Trimming stripped 4 bases from V and 2 bases from J, with 10 bases between. Germline CDR1 reads SGHRS; CDR2 reads YFSETQ. DNA for the CDR3: TGCGCCAGCAGCCTTAGTGTACCCTACAATGAGCAGTTCTTC. This translates into CASSLSVPYNEQFF.

This chain uses TRBV7-3 with TRBJ2-2; TRBD2 aligns across 13 bases. This CDR3 has 15 residues. V gave up 5 bases and J gave up 7 bases; unmatched junction bases: 4. Germline CDR1 is SGHTA and CDR2 is FQGTGA. In DNA, the CDR3 is TGTGCCAGCAGCATGGGACTAGCGGGGTTCGGGGAGCTGTTTTTT. It yields the protein CASSMGLAGFGELFF. Full variable domain (remainder filled in from reference TRBV7-3 and TRBJ2-2): GAGVSQTPSNKVTEKGKYVELRCDPISGHTALYWYRQSLGQGPEFLIYFQGTGAADDSGLPNDRFFAVRPEGSVSTLKIQRTERGDSAVYLCASSMGLAGFGELFFGEGSRLTVL.

The V and J genes are TRBV7-3 and TRBJ2-1, with 15 bases fitting TRBD2. The CDR3 has 16 residues. V lost 4 bases, J lost 9 bases, and 7 bases stayed unmatched. The germline V gene has CDR1 SGHTA and CDR2 FQGTGA. The CDR3 coding sequence is TGTGCCAGCAGCTCTCACGGGACTAGCGGGAGGTCTGAGCAGTTCTTC. Its translation is CASSSHGTSGRSEQFF.

Written as DNA, the CDR3 is TGCGCCAGCAGCGAAGACCAGGGGGGAGTCTATGGCTACACCTTC. Translating gives CASSEDQGGVYGYTF. The chain recombines TRBV5-1 with TRBJ1-2, with 7 positions matching TRBD1. With 4 bases clipped from V and 4 bases from J, the junction kept 10 bases outside the gene matches. CDR1 SGHRS and CDR2 YFSETQ come from the germline V gene. The CDR3 consists of 15 residues.

The J gene is TRBJ1-4, the V gene TRBV6-6; no clear D. The CDR3 totals 13 residues. Trimming left V 2 bases short and J 8 bases short, with 9 bases between. CDR1 MNHNY and CDR2 SVGAGI come from the germline V gene (reference sequence). The CDR3 reads CASSYDGVEKLFF. As DNA, the CDR3 is TGTGCCAGCAGTTACGACGGGGTGGAAAAACTGTTTTTT.

V and J are TRBV4-1 and TRBJ1-6; TRBD1 matches at 7 bases. Germline V CDR1 and CDR2: MGHRA, YSYEKL. The junction had 8 bases not matched to a gene; V was cut back by 0 bases and J by 9 bases. The CDR3 runs to 16 residues. The CDR3 protein is CASSQDLDRVGSPLHF. As DNA, the CDR3 is TGCGCCAGCAGCCAAGATCTTGACAGGGTCGGTTCACCCCTCCACTTT.

This clone was detected once. The genes are TRBV7-8 and TRBJ1-5; D is undetermined. This CDR3 contains 13 residues. V gave up 3 bases and J gave up 7 bases, with 10 bases separating them. Per the germline V gene, CDR1 is SGHVS and CDR2 is FQNEAQ. The CDR3 spells CASSLSRRQPQHF. CDR3 sequence (DNA): TGTGCCAGCAGCTTGTCTAGGCGGCAGCCCCAGCATTTT.

V gene TRBV7-2 combines with J gene TRBJ2-5, with a possible D match to TRBD1 (6 bases). Trimming removed 6 bases at V and 1 base at J, with 18 bases between. The CDR3 has 16 amino acids. Germline V gene data show CDR1 as SGHTA and CDR2 as FQGNSA. CDR3 coding DNA: TGTGCCAGCAGACAGAACAGGGTGGGTGGCCAAGAGACCCAGTACTTC. Translated: CASRQNRVGGQETQYF. Drawing the rest from reference TRBV7-2 and TRBJ2-5, the complete variable domain is GAGVSQSPSNKVTEKGKDVELRCDPISGHTALYWYRQSLGQGLEFLIYFQGNSAPDKSGLPSDRFSAERTGGSVSTLTIQRTQQEDSAVYLCASRQNRVGGQETQYFGPGTRLLVL.

This chain connects TRBV6-5 to TRBJ1-5, with 8 bases that match TRBD1. V lost 7 bases to trimming and J lost 2 bases; unmatched junction nucleotides: 7. This CDR3 is built from 15 residues. Per the germline V gene, CDR1 is MNHEY and CDR2 is SVGAGI. This chain's CDR3 is CASTKQGGGNQPQHF. The DNA of the CDR3 is TGTGCCAGCACCAAACAGGGGGGGGGCAATCAGCCCCAGCATTTT.

This clone was found a few times. The chain is built from TRBV10-3 and TRBJ2-7, with a possible D match to TRBD2 (5 bases). The CDR3 contains 14 residues. Germline V lookup: CDR1 ENHRY, CDR2 SYGVKD. V was trimmed by 5 bases and J by 7 bases, leaving 18 bases between them. Written as DNA, the CDR3 is TGTGCCATCAGTCCCTCCGGGCCCCGGGGTGAGCAGTACTTC. Amino acid sequence: CAISPSGPRGEQYF.

The chain combines TRBV7-9 with TRBJ2-1, with D perhaps matching TRBD1 (5 bases). Looked up from germline, CDR1 is SEHNR and CDR2 is FQNEAQ (reference sequence). The CDR3 runs 14 residues. V lost 3 bases and J lost 10, with 16 bases in between. The CDR3 nucleotides read TGTGCCAGCAGCTTTTCTTGGACAAGGATCGAGCAGTTCTTC. Translating it yields CASSFSWTRIEQFF.

About this clone itself: At one end, the junction sequence differs from germline, possibly due to a read error. The chain carries TRBV2 and TRBJ2-7; the D is unclear. The CDR3 is made up of 11 amino acids. Germline assignment: CDR1 SNHLY and CDR2 FYNNEI. Here the CDR3 reads CASSETLELYF. As DNA, the CDR3 is TGTGCCAGCAGTGAAACTTTAGAGCTGTACTTC.

This rearrangement joins TRBV5-6 to TRBJ2-1, with D hard to call. CDR1 and CDR2 (germline): SGHDT, YYEEEE. V gave up 2 bases and J gave up 4 bases, with 4 bases separating them. The CDR3 is 12 residues long. CDR3 coding DNA: TGTGCCAGCAGCTTCCCGTACAATGAGCAGTTCTTC. Its protein is CASSFPYNEQFF.

The chain combines TRBV18 with TRBJ1-3, with D tentatively TRBD1 (5 bases). Germline V gene sequence: CDR1 KGHSH, CDR2 LQKENI. This CDR3 has 17 amino acids. The germline V and J ends were trimmed by 4 bases and 4 bases, with 20 bases remaining between them. The CDR3 DNA sequence: TGTGCCAGCTCACTAGGCGCGGGGCCATTGGCCGGAAACACCATATATTTT. It codes for CASSLGAGPLAGNTIYF.

The chain couples TRBV4-1 to TRBJ1-5; D unclear. Germline V gives CDR1 MGHRA, CDR2 YSYEKL. The ends were cut back, 0 bases at V and 2 bases at J, with 14 bases in the middle. CDR3 length equals 17 residues. The DNA of the CDR3 is TGCGCCAGCAGCCAAGATCTCCGGGAGTGGGGCAATCAGCCCCAGCATTTT. Its protein is CASSQDLREWGNQPQHF.

This clone was recorded only once. The J gene is TRBJ1-1, the V gene TRBV28, with 7 bases that match TRBD1. The CDR3 contains 16 residues. Germline CDR1 and CDR2: MDHEN and SYDVKM. Trimming removed 5 bases from V and 5 bases from J; junction bases left unmatched: 14. CDR3 residues: CASSLLPTGEETEAFF. CDR3 DNA sequence: TGTGCCAGCAGTCTTCTACCCACAGGGGAGGAAACTGAAGCTTTCTTT. Supplemented by reference TRBV28 and TRBJ1-1, the full variable domain reads DVKVTQSSRYLVKRTGEKVFLECVQDMDHENMFWYRQDPGLGLRLIYFSYDVKMKEKGDIPEGYSVSREKKERFSLILESASTNQTSMYLCASSLLPTGEETEAFFGQGTRLTVV.

The rearrangement joins TRBV30 to TRBJ2-3, with 14 bases identical to TRBD2. The V gene end was trimmed by 2 bases and the J gene end by 7 bases; junction bases not matched to a gene: 8. Germline V CDR1 and CDR2: GTSNPN, SVGIG (reference sequence). There are 16 residues in the CDR3. CDR3 sequence (DNA): TGTGCCTGGAGTCTCGGGACTAGCGGGAGAGGATATACGCAGTATTTT. It is translated as CAWSLGTSGRGYTQYF.

The chain has TRBV7-2 and TRBJ1-1, with D possibly being TRBD1 (5 bases). In germline, CDR1 is SGHTA, CDR2 FQGNSA. The germline V and J ends were trimmed by 3 bases and 4 bases, with 15 bases remaining between them. CDR3 length: 15 amino acids. For the CDR3, the DNA is TGTGCCAGCAGCTTCGCAGGGCCCTGGGGCACTGAAGCTTTCTTT. Translating it yields CASSFAGPWGTEAFF.

This clone was seen once. The chain links TRBV7-9 to TRBJ1-4; D not resolved. V was trimmed by 5 bases and J by 7 bases, leaving 17 bases between them. CDR1 is SEHNR, CDR2 FQNEAQ, per germline (reference sequence). The CDR3 totals 15 residues. The CDR3 nucleotides are TGTGCCAGCAGCCCAGAGAGGGAAGGAGGTGAAAAACTGTTTTTT. Its translation: CASSPEREGGEKLFF.

The chain couples TRBV19 to TRBJ2-1, with 7 bases matching TRBD2. The germline gives CDR1 LNHDA, CDR2 SQIVND (reference sequence). The junction had 15 bases not matched to a gene; V was cut back by 1 base and J by 9 bases. CDR3 length: 17 residues. The CDR3 sequence is CASSIAPPGVGGAEQFF. The DNA of the CDR3 is TGTGCCAGTAGTATAGCGCCCCCAGGAGTGGGAGGGGCTGAGCAGTTCTTC.